This is a list of T cell receptor beta chains from one sample in a study of blood T cells in healthy people across ages. One entry per CDR3 protein results from TCRdb running MiXCR on the 5' RACE reads. Among about a million distinct CDR3 sequences listed, roughly 51% were seen once. The specimen was blood. Receptors were obtained from a woman aged 55-70 years in good health. Both conserved end residues are part of each CDR3. The order of the fields is clone size, V gene, D gene, J gene, CDR3 DNA, CDR3 protein. D genes are given only for firm matches. A row's size may be missing; if present it is once, few, many or a size class.

abundance: .
v_gene: TRBV4-3
d_gene: .
j_gene: TRBJ1-4
CDR3nt: TGCGCCAGCAGCCAAGAATTGGCGTCTAATGAAAAACTGTTTTTT
CDR3aa: CASSQELASNEKLFF

abundance: .
v_gene: TRBV7-9
d_gene: .
j_gene: TRBJ1-1
CDR3nt: TGTGCCAGCAGCAGGGAAAACATGAACACTGAAGCTTTCTTT
CDR3aa: CASSRENMNTEAFF

abundance: .
v_gene: TRBV7-8
d_gene: TRBD2
j_gene: TRBJ2-7
CDR3nt: TGTGCCAGCAGCTCGTTTAGCGGGACCTTCTACGAGCAGTACTTC
CDR3aa: CASSSFSGTFYEQYF

abundance: many
v_gene: TRBV5-5
d_gene: .
j_gene: TRBJ2-6
CDR3nt: TGTGCCAGCAGCCGTACCCAGGAATCTGGGGCCAACGTCCTGACTTTC
CDR3aa: CASSRTQESGANVLTF

abundance: few
v_gene: TRBV10-3
d_gene: TRBD2
j_gene: TRBJ2-1
CDR3nt: TGTGCCATCAGTGAGGCTAGCGGGAGTGACAATGAGCAGTTCTTC
CDR3aa: CAISEASGSDNEQFF

abundance: .
v_gene: TRBV15
d_gene: TRBD2
j_gene: TRBJ2-3
CDR3nt: TGTGCCACCAGCAAACTAGCGGGGCTTCCCACAGATACGCGGTATTTT
CDR3aa: CATSKLAGLPTDTRYF

abundance: .
v_gene: TRBV10-3
d_gene: .
j_gene: TRBJ1-1
CDR3nt: TGTGCCATCAGTGAGTCCTTCGACAGCCTCCATGAAGCTTTCTTT
CDR3aa: CAISESFDSLHEAFF

abundance: .
v_gene: TRBV6-5
d_gene: TRBD1
j_gene: TRBJ2-7
CDR3nt: TGTGCCAGCAGTTACAGCGGACGGGACAGCGAGCAGTACTTC
CDR3aa: CASSYSGRDSEQYF

abundance: .
v_gene: TRBV4-1
d_gene: TRBD2
j_gene: TRBJ2-7
CDR3nt: TGCGCCAGCAGCCCGCGGGAGGGCCTTAGGAATGAGCAGTACTTC
CDR3aa: CASSPREGLRNEQYF

abundance: .
v_gene: TRBV28
d_gene: TRBD2
j_gene: TRBJ2-5
CDR3nt: TGTGCCAGCAGTTTACGTAGCGGGAGTAGCGATGAGCAGTACTTC
CDR3aa: CASSLRSGSSDEQYF

abundance: few
v_gene: TRBV4-3
d_gene: TRBD1
j_gene: TRBJ2-1
CDR3nt: TGCGCCAGCAGCCAAGATTTATTACGGGACAGCTACAATGAGCAGTTCTTC
CDR3aa: CASSQDLLRDSYNEQFF

abundance: .
v_gene: TRBV4-1
d_gene: .
j_gene: TRBJ2-3
CDR3nt: TGCGCCAGCAGCCAAGAGCGCCATTCAGGAGCGCAGTATTTT
CDR3aa: CASSQERHSGAQYF

abundance: few
v_gene: TRBV6-2/TRBV6-3
d_gene: .
j_gene: TRBJ1-4
CDR3nt: TGTGCCAGCAGTTACTCCGGCGGACTTGTCGATGAAAAACTGTTTTTT
CDR3aa: CASSYSGGLVDEKLFF

abundance: few
v_gene: TRBV28
d_gene: TRBD2
j_gene: TRBJ2-5
CDR3nt: TGTGCCAGCAGTCGTTATCTAGCGGGTGGTGAGACCCAGTACTTC
CDR3aa: CASSRYLAGGETQYF

abundance: few
v_gene: TRBV27
d_gene: .
j_gene: TRBJ2-5
CDR3nt: TGTGCCAGCGCCGGCGCTGGGGCAGAGACCCAGTACTTC
CDR3aa: CASAGAGAETQYF

abundance: .
v_gene: TRBV12-3/TRBV12-4
d_gene: .
j_gene: TRBJ1-6
CDR3nt: TGTGCCAGCAGTTTAAAGGGAGGTAATTCACCCCTCCACTTT
CDR3aa: CASSLKGGNSPLHF

abundance: few
v_gene: TRBV24-1
d_gene: TRBD2
j_gene: TRBJ2-1
CDR3nt: TGTGCCACCAGGGATCCGGGGGGCAATGAGCAGTTCTTC
CDR3aa: CATRDPGGNEQFF

abundance: few
v_gene: TRBV28
d_gene: TRBD1
j_gene: TRBJ2-7
CDR3nt: TGTGCCAGCAGTCGAAGGGACAGGATGTTGTACGAGCAGTACTTC
CDR3aa: CASSRRDRMLYEQYF

abundance: few
v_gene: TRBV5-5
d_gene: TRBD1
j_gene: TRBJ2-3
CDR3nt: TGTGCCAGCAGCAAGGGGGCTAGCACAGATACGCAGTATTTT
CDR3aa: CASSKGASTDTQYF

abundance: many
v_gene: TRBV5-6
d_gene: .
j_gene: TRBJ2-1
CDR3nt: TGTGCCAGCAGCTTGACTATAGGGAGCTCCTACAATGAGCAGTTCTTC
CDR3aa: CASSLTIGSSYNEQFF

abundance: .
v_gene: TRBV7-2
d_gene: TRBD1
j_gene: TRBJ1-2
CDR3nt: TGTGCCAGCAGCTTCAGGGGGAACTATGGCTTCACCTTC
CDR3aa: CASSFRGNYGFTF

abundance: .
v_gene: TRBV12-3/TRBV12-4
d_gene: TRBD1
j_gene: TRBJ2-5
CDR3nt: TGTGCCAGCAGCTACCCGACAGGGGCACAAGAGACCCAGTACTTC
CDR3aa: CASSYPTGAQETQYF

abundance: .
v_gene: TRBV6-5
d_gene: .
j_gene: TRBJ1-2
CDR3nt: TGTGCCAGCAGTTACTTTGGGAACCTGAATAACTATGGCTACACCTTC
CDR3aa: CASSYFGNLNNYGYTF

abundance: .
v_gene: TRBV5-1
d_gene: .
j_gene: TRBJ1-1
CDR3nt: TGCGCCAGCAGCTTCGTAGGGAACCGTGAAGCTTTCTTT
CDR3aa: CASSFVGNREAFF

abundance: .
v_gene: TRBV3-1
d_gene: TRBD1
j_gene: TRBJ2-7
CDR3nt: TGTGCCAGCAGCCGGGACAGTTTCCACGAGCAGTACTTC
CDR3aa: CASSRDSFHEQYF

abundance: few
v_gene: TRBV4-2
d_gene: TRBD1
j_gene: TRBJ2-7
CDR3nt: TGTGCCAGCAGCCAAGCCAGAACCAGGGGGTACGAGCAGTACTTC
CDR3aa: CASSQARTRGYEQYF

abundance: .
v_gene: TRBV15
d_gene: TRBD2
j_gene: TRBJ2-1
CDR3nt: TGTGCCACCAGCAGAGGCGGGAGCATATATGAGCAGTTCTTC
CDR3aa: CATSRGGSIYEQFF

abundance: few
v_gene: TRBV18
d_gene: TRBD1
j_gene: TRBJ2-5
CDR3nt: TGTGCCAGCTCACCGGGACAGGGGATCCAAGAGACCCAGTACTTC
CDR3aa: CASSPGQGIQETQYF

abundance: .
v_gene: TRBV5-1
d_gene: TRBD1
j_gene: TRBJ1-5
CDR3nt: TGCGCCAGCAGCTTGGGCGGCCAGGGGGCAGGGCAGCCCCAGCATTTT
CDR3aa: CASSLGGQGAGQPQHF

abundance: .
v_gene: TRBV20-1
d_gene: TRBD1
j_gene: TRBJ2-7
CDR3nt: TGCAGTGCTACCGTCGATGGGACAGAGATCTACGAGCAGTACTTC
CDR3aa: CSATVDGTEIYEQYF

abundance: .
v_gene: TRBV10-3
d_gene: TRBD1
j_gene: TRBJ2-2
CDR3nt: TGTGCCTCCATCAAACAGGGGGTTGGCACCGGGGAGCTGTTTTTT
CDR3aa: CASIKQGVGTGELFF

abundance: .
v_gene: TRBV20-1
d_gene: .
j_gene: TRBJ2-5
CDR3nt: TGCAGTGCTAGTTCGGCCGGACTCCAAGAGACCCAGTACTTC
CDR3aa: CSASSAGLQETQYF

abundance: .
v_gene: TRBV12-3/TRBV12-4
d_gene: TRBD1
j_gene: TRBJ2-4
CDR3nt: TGTGCCAGCAGTTTTCGGACAGGAGAAAACATTCAGTACTTC
CDR3aa: CASSFRTGENIQYF

abundance: .
v_gene: TRBV6-6
d_gene: .
j_gene: TRBJ2-3
CDR3nt: TGTGCCAGCAGGCCTCAGAGAGATACGCAGTATTTT
CDR3aa: CASRPQRDTQYF

abundance: few
v_gene: TRBV28
d_gene: .
j_gene: TRBJ2-3
CDR3nt: TGTGCCGTCGACAGCGGCGATACGCAGTATTTT
CDR3aa: CAVDSGDTQYF

abundance: .
v_gene: TRBV6-6
d_gene: .
j_gene: TRBJ1-2
CDR3nt: TGTGCCAGCAGTAGGGAAAACTATGGCTACACCTTC
CDR3aa: CASSRENYGYTF

abundance: .
v_gene: TRBV12-3/TRBV12-4
d_gene: .
j_gene: TRBJ2-7
CDR3nt: TGTGCCAGCAGTTTCCCATTGGGTCTAGCCTACGAGCAGTACTTC
CDR3aa: CASSFPLGLAYEQYF

abundance: .
v_gene: TRBV12-5
d_gene: TRBD2
j_gene: TRBJ2-7
CDR3nt: TGTGCTAGTGGCCAACTAGCGGAGGGGTCCTACGAGCAGTACTTC
CDR3aa: CASGQLAEGSYEQYF

abundance: .
v_gene: TRBV7-2
d_gene: .
j_gene: TRBJ2-1
CDR3nt: TGTGCCAGCAGCTTAGAACTACCCGGAGGGGAGCAGTTCTTC
CDR3aa: CASSLELPGGEQFF

abundance: .
v_gene: TRBV15
d_gene: .
j_gene: TRBJ2-3
CDR3nt: TGTGCCACCAGCAGAGATATGGGGCCAGATACGCAGTATTTT
CDR3aa: CATSRDMGPDTQYF

abundance: few
v_gene: TRBV12-3/TRBV12-4
d_gene: TRBD1
j_gene: TRBJ2-1
CDR3nt: TGTGCCAGCAGTTTGGGACAGGGGACGGATGAGCAGTTCTTC
CDR3aa: CASSLGQGTDEQFF

abundance: few
v_gene: TRBV7-8
d_gene: .
j_gene: TRBJ2-5
CDR3nt: TGTGCCAGCAGCTTACGAGTAGAGACCCAGTACTTC
CDR3aa: CASSLRVETQYF

abundance: .
v_gene: TRBV29-1
d_gene: TRBD2
j_gene: TRBJ2-1
CDR3nt: TGCAGCGTGACCCTTGTAGCGGGAGGGCACTATGAGCAGTTCTTC
CDR3aa: CSVTLVAGGHYEQFF

abundance: .
v_gene: TRBV20-1
d_gene: .
j_gene: TRBJ1-2
CDR3nt: TGCAGTGCCTTAACCCGACTAGCGGGTAGCTCCTACACCTTC
CDR3aa: CSALTRLAGSSYTF

abundance: .
v_gene: TRBV20-1
d_gene: .
j_gene: TRBJ2-5
CDR3nt: TGCAGTGCCGGCGGTAGAAAAGGGACCCAGTACTTC
CDR3aa: CSAGGRKGTQYF

abundance: .
v_gene: TRBV28
d_gene: .
j_gene: TRBJ2-5
CDR3nt: TGTGCCAGCAGTTCCCCCGGACCAATAAATCACAATGAGCAGTACTTC
CDR3aa: CASSSPGPINHNEQYF